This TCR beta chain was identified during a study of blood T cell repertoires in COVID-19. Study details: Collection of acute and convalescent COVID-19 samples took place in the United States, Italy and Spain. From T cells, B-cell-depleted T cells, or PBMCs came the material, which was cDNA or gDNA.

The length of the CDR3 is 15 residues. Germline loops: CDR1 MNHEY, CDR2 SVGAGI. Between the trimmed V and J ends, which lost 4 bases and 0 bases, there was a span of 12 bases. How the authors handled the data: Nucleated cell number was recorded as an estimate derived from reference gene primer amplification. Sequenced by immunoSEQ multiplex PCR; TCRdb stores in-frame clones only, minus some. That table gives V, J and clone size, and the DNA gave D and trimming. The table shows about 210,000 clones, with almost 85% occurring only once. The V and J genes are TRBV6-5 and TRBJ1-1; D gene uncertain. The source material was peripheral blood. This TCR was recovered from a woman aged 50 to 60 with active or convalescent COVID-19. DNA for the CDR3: TGTGCCAGCAGTTCTCAGAGACGGGTGAACACTGAAGCTTTCTTT. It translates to CASSSQRRVNTEAFF.